These 15 T cell receptor beta chains originate from one sample sequenced in a study of OX40 agonist ivuxolimab in advanced cancers. The data were produced by immunoSEQ multiplex PCR, yet TCRdb's version contains in-frame clones alone and is incomplete. This table has some 91,000 clones, about 89% appearing once. The sample was CD4+ or CD8+ T cells sorted from blood, taken in a trial of the OX40 agonist ivuxolimab. All receptors derive from an adult with an advanced solid tumor such as melanoma, head and neck, liver or kidney cancer.

The chain uses TRBV28 and TRBJ1-2, with D uncertain. Germline V gives CDR1 MDHEN, CDR2 SYDVKM. CDR3 size: 14 residues. V was pared by 3 bases and J by 5 bases, with 13 bases between. This chain's CDR3 is CASSFGHGGYGYTF. The CDR3 bases are TGTGCCAGCAGTTTCGGGCACGGCGGATATGGCTACACCTTC.

V gene TRBV6-1 combines with J gene TRBJ2-7; the match to TRBD2 covers 8 bases. The CDR3 has 15 residues. Losses at the gene ends were 6 bases for V and 3 bases for J; bases not matched to a gene: 10. Germline V lookup: CDR1 MNHNS, CDR2 SASEGT. CDR3 residues: CASRLGTSGIYEQYV. The CDR3, as DNA: TGTGCCAGCAGACTTGGAACTAGCGGTATCTACGAGCAGTACGTC.

The gene calls are TRBV5-6 and TRBJ1-2; D perhaps matches TRBD1 (5 bases). CDR1 is SGHDT, CDR2 YYEEEE, per germline. CDR3 length: 12 residues. V was trimmed by 3 bases and J by 8 bases, leaving 11 bases between them. The CDR3 here is CASSSGLSGYTF. The CDR3, as DNA: TGTGCCAGCAGCTCGGGGCTTAGCGGCTACACCTTC.

The V call is TRBV6-1, the J call TRBJ1-5; D remains unclear. The CDR3 runs 13 residues. The V end was cut by 8 bases, the J end by 3 bases, with 11 bases between. CDR1 is MNHNS and CDR2 is SASEGT in the germline V gene. The CDR3 DNA reads as TGTGCCAGCGGTTTAGGGTACAATCAGCCCCAGCATTTT. It is translated as CASGLGYNQPQHF.

This rearrangement joins TRBV6-6 to TRBJ2-2; TRBD1 aligns across 8 bases. V lost 5 bases to trimming and J lost 6 bases; unmatched junction nucleotides: 8. Per the germline V gene, CDR1 is MNHNY and CDR2 is SVGAGI (reference sequence). The CDR3 totals 15 residues. CDR3 amino acids: CASSPGQGEAGELFF. Here the CDR3 DNA reads TGTGCCAGCAGTCCCGGACAGGGCGAGGCCGGGGAGCTGTTTTTT.

The chain has TRBV7-8 and TRBJ1-1; 10 nucleotides align to TRBD1. The V gene's germline CDR1 is SGHVS and CDR2 FQNEAQ. This CDR3 is built from 15 residues. V was pared by 2 bases and J by 5 bases, with 5 bases of the junction left unmatched. CDR3: CASSLRQGARTEAFF. DNA of the CDR3: TGTGCCAGCAGCTTAAGACAGGGGGCAAGAACTGAAGCTTTCTTT.

The chain combines TRBV29-1 with TRBJ2-3; 10 bases match TRBD1. The germline V gene encodes CDR1 SQVTM and CDR2 ANQGSEA. The V segment lost 1 base and the J segment 2 bases; nucleotides outside the gene matches: 9. The length of the CDR3 is 17 residues. In DNA form, the CDR3 reads TGCAGCGTTGAAGGACACACCGGGACAGGGGCCACAGATACGCAGTATTTT. Translating gives CSVEGHTGTGATDTQYF.

The CDR3 is CASSLERDRETQYF. The CDR3 bases are TGTGCCAGCAGTCTTGAGCGGGACCGGGAGACCCAGTACTTC. The chain uses TRBV6-1 and TRBJ2-5; 7 positions match TRBD2. Germline assignment: CDR1 MNHNS and CDR2 SASEGT. CDR3 length: 14 residues. After removal of 5 bases from V and 5 bases from J, the junction contained 8 bases not matched to a gene.

The chain recombines TRBV9 with TRBJ2-7; D is unresolved. V lost 0 bases and J 4 bases, leaving 14 bases between the germline ends. CDR1 and CDR2 from the germline V gene are SGDLS and YYNGEE. The CDR3 is made up of 15 amino acids. This CDR3 is CASSVDVDSSYEQYF. The DNA of the CDR3 is TGTGCCAGCAGCGTAGATGTTGACTCCTCGTACGAGCAGTACTTC.

V and J are TRBV7-2 and TRBJ2-7, with D possibly matching TRBD2 (7 bases). The V gene lost 2 bases and the J gene lost 0 bases, with 8 bases spanning the gap. The length of the CDR3 is 14 residues. Germline V gene data show CDR1 as SGHTA and CDR2 as FQGNSA. The CDR3 coding sequence is TGTGCCAGCAGCTTAAGGGGGGGCTCCTACGAGCAGTACTTC. Amino acid sequence: CASSLRGGSYEQYF.

The chain employs TRBV7-9 and TRBJ2-5; D gene unclear. Germline CDR1 is SEHNR and CDR2 is FQNEAQ (reference sequence). Trimming pared 5 bases from V and 4 bases from J, leaving 8 bases between. The CDR3 has 12 amino acids. CDR3 nucleotide sequence: TGTGCCAGCAGCCGGACGGGAGAGACCCAGTACTTC. As protein: CASSRTGETQYF.

V gene TRBV5-1 combines with J gene TRBJ1-1, with a possible D match to TRBD1 (6 bases). Germline V lookup: CDR1 SGHRS, CDR2 YFSETQ. The CDR3 consists of 17 residues. V was trimmed by 3 bases and J by 4 bases, leaving 22 bases between them. CDR3 loop: CASSSLEGGWVSTEAFF. DNA for the CDR3: TGCGCCAGCAGCTCCCTGGAAGGGGGTTGGGTCTCCACTGAAGCTTTCTTT.

The V gene is TRBV19, the J gene TRBJ1-5, with D unclear. Per the germline V gene, CDR1 is LNHDA and CDR2 is SQIVND (reference sequence). The CDR3 consists of 15 residues. Between the trimmed V and J ends, which lost 0 bases and 5 bases, there was a span of 11 bases. As DNA, the CDR3 is TGTGCCAGTAGTATAGAGGCCAGTCTCCATCAGCCCCAGCATTTT. Encoded protein: CASSIEASLHQPQHF. The variable domain in full, completed from reference TRBV19 and TRBJ1-5, reads DGGITQSPKYLFRKEGQNVTLSCEQNLNHDAMYWYRQDPGQGLRLIYYSQIVNDFQKGDIAEGYSVSREKKESFPLTVTSAQKNPTAFYLCASSIEASLHQPQHFGDGTRLSIL.

The chain employs TRBV5-1 and TRBJ1-1; perhaps TRBD1 as D (6 bases). Between the trimmed V and J ends, which lost 4 bases and 1 base, there was a span of 11 bases. The CDR3 consists of 14 residues. Germline V CDR1 and CDR2: SGHRS, YFSETQ. CDR3 loop: CASSPGAGNTEAFF. CDR3 bases: TGCGCCAGCAGCCCGGGGGCAGGGAACACTGAAGCTTTCTTT.

This clone has just one count. The rearrangement links TRBV9 to TRBJ1-1, with D possibly TRBD1 on 5 matching bases. Trimming removed 3 bases at V and 4 bases at J, with 19 bases between. The germline CDR1 and CDR2 sequences are SGDLS and YYNGEE. CDR3 length equals 16 residues. CDR3 sequence: CASSATGGALRTEAFF. The CDR3 nucleotides read TGTGCCAGCAGCGCCACAGGCGGGGCTCTTCGCACTGAAGCTTTCTTT.